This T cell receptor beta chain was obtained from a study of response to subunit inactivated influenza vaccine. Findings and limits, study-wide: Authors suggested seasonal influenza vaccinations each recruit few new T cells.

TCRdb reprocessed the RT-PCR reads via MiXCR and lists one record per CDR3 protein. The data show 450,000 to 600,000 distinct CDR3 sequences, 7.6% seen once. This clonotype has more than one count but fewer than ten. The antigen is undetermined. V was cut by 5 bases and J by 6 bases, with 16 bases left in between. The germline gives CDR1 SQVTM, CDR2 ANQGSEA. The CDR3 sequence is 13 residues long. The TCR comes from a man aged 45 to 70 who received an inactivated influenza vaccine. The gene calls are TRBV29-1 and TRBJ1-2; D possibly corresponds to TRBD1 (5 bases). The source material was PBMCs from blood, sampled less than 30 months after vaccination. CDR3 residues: CSVSGRWGNGYTF. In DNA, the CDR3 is TGCAGCGTTTCGGGCCGTTGGGGGAATGGCTACACCTTC.